The clone carrying this TCR beta chain has only a few counts. Its antigen is not known. Data came from immunoSEQ multiplex PCR; TCRdb stores just in-frame clones and leaves some out. This table holds over 100,000 clones, over 75% found once. The sample is drawn from a study of T cell responses to AZD1222 COVID-19 vaccine. CDR1 is SEHNR, CDR2 FQNEAQ, per germline (reference sequence). Trimming pared 4 bases from V and 3 bases from J, leaving 16 bases between. The CDR3 spans 15 residues. Study-wide results and caveats: Donors were chiefly white British, with a greater number of females, and clonal diversity was perhaps underestimated. Following two doses of AZD1222, Spike-specific TCR breadth and depth rose. Without day 14 samples, only post-peak T cell repertoires were studied.

The chain is built from TRBV7-9 and TRBJ2-7; D may be TRBD2 (6 bases). The sequencing used peripheral blood, collected on day 0 of AZD1222 vaccination. The source is an adult in good health. This chain's CDR3 is CASSSLGEDHYEQYF. CDR3 nucleotide sequence: TGTGCCAGCAGCTCCCTAGGGGAGGACCACTACGAGCAGTACTTC.